This entry describes one T cell receptor beta chain. TCR beta CDR3 regions were amplified from RNA. With the HTBI primer set, the TCR CDR3 went through a first round of RT-PCR. TCRdb fed the multiplex PCR reads into MiXCR, producing one record per CDR3 protein. Of roughly 700,000 distinct CDR3 sequences in the sample, 12% to 15% are singletons; the top ten hold about a tenth. The sample comes from a study of T cells in Graves' hyperthyroidism and ophthalmopathy. In the study overall: The authors collected peripheral blood at initial diagnosis, before any treatment.

Stable hyperthyroidism: no ophthalmopathy progression over 18 months of follow-up. The TCR comes from a woman aged 18-30 years with Graves' hyperthyroidism. The sample was blood.

The CDR3 DNA reads as TGTGCCATCAGTGATCAGGGGGCGCCGAACACTGAAGCTTTCTTT. Encoded protein: CAISDQGAPNTEAFF. The chain recombines TRBV10-3 with TRBJ1-1; 8 nucleotides agree with TRBD1. Germline CDR1 reads ENHRY; CDR2 reads SYGVKD. CDR3 length: 15 residues. V lost 3 bases and J lost 1; bases outside the gene matches: 4.